The 18 T cell receptor beta chains listed next were all sequenced from one sample in a study of T-cell reconstitution after alpha-beta-depleted transplantation in children. Library preparation (for TCRbeta) was performed with unique molecular identifiers. TCRdb ran MiXCR on the PCR reads and lists one entry per CDR3 protein. Of approximately 400,000 distinct CDR3 sequences listed, roughly 10% are singletons. Source: PBMCs from the stem cell graft donor, taken from the stem cell graft. These receptors were taken from a human donor who donated a stem cell graft to a child with acute myeloid leukemia.

V gene TRBV7-2 combines with J gene TRBJ2-3, with 8 bases lining up with TRBD2. V trimming: 4 bases; J trimming: 6 bases; junction bases outside the gene matches: 15. This CDR3 has 17 residues. CDR1 and CDR2 from the germline V gene are SGHTA and FQGNSA. The CDR3 protein is CASSYDSSGSALDTQYF. CDR3 coding DNA: TGTGCCAGCAGCTACGATTCGAGCGGGAGCGCGTTGGATACGCAGTATTTT.

V gene TRBV5-1 combines with J gene TRBJ1-1; TRBD1 is a possible D gene (5 bases). From germline, CDR1 is SGHRS and CDR2 YFSETQ. The CDR3 consists of 15 residues. Between the trimmed V and J ends, which lost 0 bases and 7 bases, there was a span of 16 bases. The CDR3 DNA is TGCGCCAGCAGCTTGGACGGGACTACGACGATTGAAGCTTTCTTT. Translation: CASSLDGTTTIEAFF.

The rearrangement joins TRBV5-1 to TRBJ1-1; possible D gene TRBD1, 5 bases. The CDR3 has 15 residues. Trimming removed 4 bases from V and 4 bases from J, with 17 bases in between. The V gene's germline CDR1 is SGHRS and CDR2 YFSETQ. The CDR3 region is CASSARPGVGTEAFF. Here the CDR3 DNA reads TGCGCCAGCAGCGCCCGTCCGGGGGTAGGCACTGAAGCTTTCTTT.

This clonotype was counted between two and nine times. The chain links TRBV10-3 to TRBJ2-1, with 7 bases fitting TRBD2. Trimming at V came to 3 bases and at J to 8 bases, leaving 13 bases not matched to a gene. Germline lookup yields CDR1 ENHRY and CDR2 SYGVKD. The CDR3 totals 16 residues. As DNA, the CDR3 is TGTGCCATCAGTGATAGTGTTGGGCGGGAGCGCGATGAGCAGTTCTTC. Translated: CAISDSVGRERDEQFF.

The chain employs TRBV4-3 and TRBJ1-2; 8 bases match TRBD1. CDR3 size: 14 residues. Germline V gene sequence: CDR1 LGHNA, CDR2 YSLEER. V gave up 4 bases and J gave up 7 bases; unmatched junction bases: 8. The CDR3 reads CASSRGQGAAGYTF. CDR3 DNA sequence: TGCGCCAGCAGCCGTGGCCAGGGGGCAGCTGGCTACACCTTC.

V is TRBV7-8 and J is TRBJ2-5; the D gene is possibly TRBD2 (6 bases). Germline CDR1 SGHVS, CDR2 FQNEAQ. The V end was cut by 3 bases, the J end by 2 bases, with 16 bases between. The CDR3 consists of 16 residues. CDR3 DNA sequence: TGTGCCAGCAGCTTGGCCGGTTCGGGGGTTCAAGAGACCCAGTACTTC. Its protein is CASSLAGSGVQETQYF.

This clonotype was picked up a small number of times. CDR3 protein: CASRIQGAWEQYF. CDR3 coding DNA: TGTGCCAGCAGGATACAGGGGGCGTGGGAGCAGTACTTC. This rearrangement joins TRBV6-2 or TRBV6-3 to TRBJ2-7; 9 bases match TRBD1. Germline V gene lookup returns CDR1 MNHEY and CDR2 SVGEGT. The CDR3 spans 13 residues. Losses at the gene ends were 6 bases for V and 7 bases for J; bases not matched to a gene: 7.

This clonotype has a count of ten or more. The chain links TRBV11-2 to TRBJ1-3; D perhaps matches TRBD1 (5 bases). CDR1 SGHAT and CDR2 FQNNGV come from the germline V gene. V was trimmed by 2 bases and J by 4 bases, leaving 12 bases between them. The CDR3 is 15 residues long. CDR3 DNA: TGTGCCAGCAGCTTAAGTCTTCGGGACGGAAACACCATATATTTT. It encodes CASSLSLRDGNTIYF.

This clonotype turned up a few times. This chain connects TRBV4-3 to TRBJ2-3; a weak D match, TRBD1 (5 bases). CDR1 is LGHNA and CDR2 is YSLEER in the germline V gene. V was pared by 0 bases and J by 8 bases, with 12 bases between. The CDR3 runs 14 residues. The CDR3 is CASSQDWGSGTQYF. As DNA, the CDR3 is TGCGCCAGCAGCCAAGATTGGGGCTCGGGTACGCAGTATTTT.

As for this clonotype: This may be a read error: a much more frequent sequence differs by one nucleotide. The rearrangement uses TRBV7-3 and TRBJ2-2; D tentatively fits TRBD1 or TRBD2 (6 bases each). From germline, CDR1 is SGHTA and CDR2 FQGTGA. The CDR3 spans 14 residues. The DNA of the CDR3 is TGTGCCAGCAGCTTATCGGGGGCGGCCGGGGACCTGTTTTTT. It specifies CASSLSGAAGDLFF.

The chain has TRBV20-1 and TRBJ2-1; the D is unclear. V was trimmed by 7 bases and J by 0 bases, leaving 4 bases between them. The CDR3 spans 11 residues. Germline values: CDR1 DFQATT, CDR2 SNEGSKA (reference sequence). CDR3 sequence reads: CSVISYNEQFF. In nucleotides, the CDR3 is TGCAGTGTTATCTCCTACAATGAGCAGTTCTTC.

The V gene is TRBV5-1, the J gene TRBJ2-7; D gene uncertain. Germline V gene data show CDR1 as SGHRS and CDR2 as YFSETQ. The CDR3 runs to 13 residues. Trimming stripped 4 bases from V and 5 bases from J, with 13 bases between. In nucleotides, the CDR3 is TGCGCCAGCAGCCCCGACGGTGGGAACGAGCAGTACGTC. Its translation: CASSPDGGNEQYV.

The gene calls are TRBV29-1 and TRBJ1-2; the match to TRBD1 covers 9 bases. V dropped 7 bases and J dropped 6; count of bases not matched to a gene: 18. Looked up from germline, CDR1 is SQVTM and CDR2 is ANQGSEA. This CDR3 contains 16 residues. The CDR3: CSADLRTGAKSDGYTF. The CDR3 DNA reads TGCAGCGCTGACCTACGGACAGGGGCCAAATCCGATGGCTACACCTTC.

This clonotype occurred a few times. V is TRBV29-1 and J is TRBJ2-1; 7 nucleotides agree with TRBD2. The trim removed 3 bases at V and 3 bases at J, leaving 14 bases unmatched. This CDR3 is 17 amino acids long. From germline, CDR1 is SQVTM and CDR2 ANQGSEA. The CDR3 DNA sequence: TGCAGCGTTGAGCTGACTAGCCGGGGCAATTTCTACAATGAGCAGTTCTTC. Encoded protein: CSVELTSRGNFYNEQFF.

This clonotype showed up just a few times. V is TRBV14 and J is TRBJ2-1, with 13 bases identical to TRBD2. J gave up 8 bases and V 4 bases, and 14 bases lay outside the gene matches. The CDR3 spans 18 residues. Germline V gene sequence: CDR1 SGHDN, CDR2 FVKESK. CDR3 amino acids: CASSLRPRGLAGLDEQFF. CDR3 nucleotides: TGTGCCAGCAGCCTCCGGCCTCGGGGACTAGCGGGGCTCGATGAGCAGTTCTTC.

V is TRBV5-1 and J is TRBJ2-3; tentatively, D is TRBD1 or TRBD2 (5 bases each). This CDR3 spans 14 amino acids. Germline loops: CDR1 SGHRS, CDR2 YFSETQ. Trimming took 7 bases from V and 1 from J, leaving 13 bases between them. CDR3 loop: CASCRGTRTDTQYF. The DNA for the CDR3 is TGCGCCAGCTGCCGAGGGACCCGCACAGATACGCAGTATTTT.

This clonotype was recorded at least ten times. V and J are TRBV12-3 or TRBV12-4 and TRBJ2-2, with TRBD1 matching over 7 bases. V shed 3 bases, J shed 3 bases, and the junction held 1 base outside the gene matches. The CDR3 consists of 14 residues. CDR3 region: CASSLRGHTGELFF. The CDR3 region has the DNA TGTGCCAGCAGTTTGAGGGGGCACACCGGGGAGCTGTTTTTT.

CDR3 in amino acids: CSASLGTGSYQPQHF. The CDR3 bases are TGCAGTGCTAGTTTAGGGACGGGGAGCTATCAGCCCCAGCATTTT. The chain recombines TRBV20-1 with TRBJ1-5; D might be TRBD1 (5 bases). The germline CDR1 and CDR2 sequences are DFQATT and SNEGSKA (reference sequence). This CDR3 comprises 15 residues. Trimming cost V 3 bases and J 5 bases, with 17 bases left between them.